This T cell receptor beta chain was captured by sequencing in a study of cytomegalovirus exposure and HLA in healthy donors. The CDR3 covers 14 residues. The germline gives CDR1 SGHDT, CDR2 YYEEEE. Trimming removed 0 bases from V and 3 bases from J, with 7 bases in between. PCR amplification relied on 60 Vbeta primers (plus 13 Jbeta primers). Repertoires were generated with immunoSEQ multiplex PCR, while TCRdb's copy carries only in-frame clones and drops some. Of some 110,000 clones listed, about two thirds are singletons. This clone showed up just once. Sequencing was performed on PBMCs. The chain carries TRBV5-6 and TRBJ2-1, with D maybe TRBD1 (6 bases). The receptor comes from a female donor in good health and CMV-seronegative. CDR3 DNA: TGTGCCAGCAGCTTGGGGGGGCTCTACAATGAGCAGTTCTTC. Its translation is CASSLGGLYNEQFF.